The rows below give T cell receptor beta chains drawn from one sample of a study of control samples from healthy donors and cancer patients. Generated by immunoSEQ multiplex PCR, the TCRdb table keeps only in-frame clones and is missing some. The profile shows about 83,000 clones, about nine tenths of them singletons. Sample: blood. Every receptor here comes from a young man in good health. Each CDR3 is given with its conserved first and last residue. A D gene is named only where the DNA matches it firmly. Not every row has a clone size; where given, it reads once, few, many or a size class.

J gene: TRBJ2-5; clone size: once; V gene: TRBV5-1; D gene: TRBD2; CDR3 protein: CASSLGQGGGETQYF; CDR3 DNA: TGCGCCAGCAGCTTGGGGCAGGGCGGGGGAGAGACCCAGTACTTC
J gene: TRBJ2-7; clone size: -; V gene: TRBV19; D gene: -; CDR3 protein: CASSIAGQTYEQYF; CDR3 DNA: TGTGCCAGTAGTATAGCGGGACAAACCTACGAGCAGTACTTC
J gene: TRBJ2-7; clone size: -; V gene: TRBV24-1; D gene: -; CDR3 protein: CATSDGLVSYEQYF; CDR3 DNA: TGTGCCACCAGTGATGGATTAGTCTCCTACGAGCAGTACTTC
J gene: TRBJ2-7; clone size: -; V gene: TRBV11-1; D gene: -; CDR3 protein: CASSSGRGGYEQYF; CDR3 DNA: TGTGCCAGCAGCTCGGGCAGGGGAGGCTACGAGCAGTACTTC
J gene: TRBJ1-6; clone size: -; V gene: TRBV6-2/TRBV6-3; D gene: -; CDR3 protein: CASSPGSTGHNSPLHF; CDR3 DNA: TGTGCCAGCAGTCCAGGGTCGACAGGACATAATTCACCCCTCCACTTT
J gene: TRBJ1-6; clone size: -; V gene: TRBV19; D gene: TRBD1; CDR3 protein: CASSPARTGAYNSPLHF; CDR3 DNA: TGTGCCAGTAGTCCCGCCCGGACAGGGGCCTATAATTCACCCCTCCACTTT
J gene: TRBJ2-7; clone size: -; V gene: TRBV2; D gene: -; CDR3 protein: CASGGRPYEQYF; CDR3 DNA: TGTGCCAGCGGGGGGAGGCCCTACGAGCAGTACTTC
J gene: TRBJ2-7; clone size: -; V gene: TRBV5-1; D gene: TRBD1; CDR3 protein: CASSLAGTEMYEQYF; CDR3 DNA: TGCGCCAGCAGCTTGGCCGGGACAGAGATGTACGAGCAGTACTTC
J gene: TRBJ1-2; clone size: -; V gene: TRBV18; D gene: -; CDR3 protein: CASSPESGANYGYTF; CDR3 DNA: TGTGCCAGCTCACCCGAATCAGGAGCTAACTATGGCTACACCTTC
J gene: TRBJ2-7; clone size: -; V gene: TRBV13; D gene: TRBD1; CDR3 protein: CASRPGGQHYEQYF; CDR3 DNA: TGTGCCAGCCGTCCAGGGGGACAGCACTACGAGCAGTACTTC
J gene: TRBJ2-1; clone size: -; V gene: TRBV5-4; D gene: TRBD2; CDR3 protein: CASSFSGRGLNEQFF; CDR3 DNA: TGTGCCAGCAGCTTTAGCGGGAGGGGATTAAATGAGCAGTTCTTC
J gene: TRBJ1-1; clone size: -; V gene: TRBV19; D gene: -; CDR3 protein: CASSIPGGSGTEAFF; CDR3 DNA: TGTGCCAGTAGTATCCCAGGAGGGTCGGGCACTGAAGCTTTCTTT
J gene: TRBJ2-5; clone size: -; V gene: TRBV7-2; D gene: TRBD1; CDR3 protein: CASSLGTAQETQYF; CDR3 DNA: TGTGCCAGCAGCCTGGGGACAGCCCAAGAGACCCAGTACTTC
J gene: TRBJ2-7; clone size: -; V gene: TRBV3-1/TRBV3-2; D gene: -; CDR3 protein: CASGTAASYEQYF; CDR3 DNA: TGTGCCAGCGGGACGGCCGCCTCCTACGAGCAGTACTTC
J gene: TRBJ1-1; clone size: -; V gene: TRBV28; D gene: -; CDR3 protein: CAARYSRLDSGKSTEAFF; CDR3 DNA: TGTGCCGCCAGATATTCGCGCCTCGACTCAGGGAAGAGCACTGAAGCTTTCTTT
J gene: TRBJ2-7; clone size: -; V gene: TRBV7-2; D gene: TRBD2; CDR3 protein: CASSLGPLSGGHYEQYF; CDR3 DNA: TGTGCCAGCAGCTTGGGACCTTTAAGCGGGGGCCACTACGAGCAGTACTTC
J gene: TRBJ2-1; clone size: few; V gene: TRBV20-1; D gene: -; CDR3 protein: CSAIKDNEQFF; CDR3 DNA: TGCAGTGCAATAAAGGACAATGAGCAGTTCTTC
J gene: TRBJ2-1; clone size: -; V gene: TRBV30; D gene: TRBD1; CDR3 protein: CAWGTGWDNEQFF; CDR3 DNA: TGTGCCTGGGGGACAGGGTGGGATAATGAGCAGTTCTTC
J gene: TRBJ2-3; clone size: -; V gene: TRBV11-3; D gene: TRBD2; CDR3 protein: CASSLVGSGRVRDTQYF; CDR3 DNA: TGTGCCAGCAGCTTAGTTGGTAGCGGGAGGGTAAGAGATACGCAGTATTTT
J gene: TRBJ1-2; clone size: -; V gene: TRBV4-1; D gene: TRBD1; CDR3 protein: CASSQGFRTGDGYTF; CDR3 DNA: TGCGCCAGCAGCCAAGGTTTTAGGACAGGGGATGGCTACACCTTC
J gene: TRBJ2-1; clone size: -; V gene: TRBV4-2; D gene: -; CDR3 protein: CASSQDGADIRGEQFF; CDR3 DNA: TGTGCCAGCAGCCAAGATGGGGCCGACATTCGGGGTGAGCAGTTCTTC
J gene: TRBJ1-3; clone size: -; V gene: TRBV5-1; D gene: -; CDR3 protein: CASSRSQSGENTIYF; CDR3 DNA: TGCGCCAGCAGCCGTTCGCAGTCAGGGGAAAACACCATATATTTT
J gene: TRBJ1-5; clone size: -; V gene: TRBV6-6; D gene: -; CDR3 protein: CASRLIGGSNQPQHF; CDR3 DNA: TGTGCCAGCAGGCTTATAGGGGGAAGCAATCAGCCCCAGCATTTT
J gene: TRBJ1-2; clone size: -; V gene: TRBV7-2; D gene: TRBD1; CDR3 protein: CASSQQGALGYTF; CDR3 DNA: TGTGCCAGCAGCCAACAGGGGGCGCTTGGCTACACCTTC
J gene: TRBJ2-1; clone size: -; V gene: TRBV6-2/TRBV6-3; D gene: -; CDR3 protein: CASSFGWSEQFF; CDR3 DNA: TGTGCCAGCAGCTTTGGGTGGAGTGAGCAGTTCTTC
J gene: TRBJ1-1; clone size: -; V gene: TRBV23-1; D gene: -; CDR3 protein: CASRTGTTEAFF; CDR3 DNA: TGCGCCAGCCGTACAGGGACGACTGAAGCTTTCTTT
J gene: TRBJ2-7; clone size: few; V gene: TRBV7-2; D gene: -; CDR3 protein: CASSRVKGRMAYEQYF; CDR3 DNA: TGTGCCAGCAGCCGCGTTAAGGGTCGAATGGCCTACGAGCAGTACTTC
J gene: TRBJ1-1; clone size: -; V gene: TRBV27; D gene: -; CDR3 protein: CASSLGGEAFF; CDR3 DNA: TGTGCCAGCAGTTTAGGGGGTGAAGCTTTCTTT
J gene: TRBJ1-5; clone size: -; V gene: TRBV3-1/TRBV3-2; D gene: TRBD1; CDR3 protein: CASSQQKTGGHQPQHF; CDR3 DNA: TGTGCCAGCAGCCAACAAAAGACAGGGGGCCATCAGCCCCAGCATTTT
J gene: TRBJ2-2; clone size: -; V gene: TRBV5-1; D gene: TRBD2; CDR3 protein: CASAGTSGREAGELFF; CDR3 DNA: TGCGCCAGCGCCGGGACTAGCGGGAGGGAAGCCGGGGAGCTGTTTTTT
J gene: TRBJ1-1; clone size: -; V gene: TRBV19; D gene: -; CDR3 protein: CASRGPGTLEAFF; CDR3 DNA: TGTGCCAGTAGGGGACCCGGCACCCTTGAAGCTTTCTTT
J gene: TRBJ1-2; clone size: -; V gene: TRBV12-3/TRBV12-4; D gene: -; CDR3 protein: CASSSGRYYGYTF; CDR3 DNA: TGTGCCAGCAGTTCGGGACGCTACTATGGCTACACCTTC
J gene: TRBJ2-1; clone size: -; V gene: TRBV13; D gene: TRBD2; CDR3 protein: CASRLAGGAEQFF; CDR3 DNA: TGTGCCAGCAGACTAGCGGGGGGGGCTGAGCAGTTCTTC
J gene: TRBJ1-6; clone size: -; V gene: TRBV11-1; D gene: -; CDR3 protein: CASSFQGPHYNSPLHF; CDR3 DNA: TGTGCCAGCAGCTTCCAGGGACCTCACTATAATTCACCCCTCCACTTT
J gene: TRBJ2-1; clone size: -; V gene: TRBV7-9; D gene: -; CDR3 protein: CASSLEGVGDEQFF; CDR3 DNA: TGTGCCAGCAGCTTAGAGGGGGTTGGAGATGAGCAGTTCTTC
J gene: TRBJ1-6; clone size: -; V gene: TRBV5-4; D gene: -; CDR3 protein: CASSPDRKGSPLHF; CDR3 DNA: TGTGCCAGCAGCCCGGACAGAAAGGGCTCACCCCTCCACTTT
J gene: TRBJ2-7; clone size: -; V gene: TRBV6-1; D gene: -; CDR3 protein: CASSEAPGTKYEQYF; CDR3 DNA: TGTGCCAGCAGTGAAGCTCCGGGGACGAAGTACGAGCAGTACTTC
J gene: TRBJ1-1; clone size: -; V gene: TRBV6-2/TRBV6-3; D gene: -; CDR3 protein: CASSYPRGRGDTEAFF; CDR3 DNA: TGTGCCAGCAGTTACCCCCGGGGGCGCGGAGACACTGAAGCTTTCTTT
J gene: TRBJ2-7; clone size: -; V gene: TRBV6-2/TRBV6-3; D gene: -; CDR3 protein: CASSYVPPYEQYF; CDR3 DNA: TGTGCCAGCAGTTACGTCCCACCCTACGAGCAGTACTTC
J gene: TRBJ1-5; clone size: -; V gene: TRBV6-6; D gene: TRBD1; CDR3 protein: CASSSVDRGDQPQHF; CDR3 DNA: TGTGCCAGCAGTTCCGTGGACAGGGGGGACCAGCCCCAGCATTTT
J gene: TRBJ1-1; clone size: -; V gene: TRBV2; D gene: -; CDR3 protein: CASRFGGGTEAFF; CDR3 DNA: TGTGCCAGCAGATTTGGCGGGGGCACTGAAGCTTTCTTT
J gene: TRBJ2-3; clone size: -; V gene: TRBV11-2; D gene: -; CDR3 protein: CASSGDQNDFTDTQYF; CDR3 DNA: TGTGCCAGCAGCGGGGACCAGAATGATTTCACAGATACGCAGTATTTT
J gene: TRBJ2-7; clone size: few; V gene: TRBV4-1; D gene: TRBD1; CDR3 protein: CASSQVVTGDSYEQYF; CDR3 DNA: TGCGCCAGCAGCCAAGTGGTCACAGGGGATTCCTACGAGCAGTACTTC
J gene: TRBJ2-5; clone size: -; V gene: TRBV30; D gene: -; CDR3 protein: CAWSVLETQYF; CDR3 DNA: TGTGCCTGGAGTGTACTAGAGACCCAGTACTTC
J gene: TRBJ2-3; clone size: -; V gene: TRBV19; D gene: -; CDR3 protein: CASSIQITDTQYF; CDR3 DNA: TGTGCCAGTAGTATACAGATCACAGATACGCAGTATTTT
J gene: TRBJ2-3; clone size: -; V gene: TRBV28; D gene: -; CDR3 protein: CASSRLRMGGPRKNTDTQYF; CDR3 DNA: TGTGCCAGCAGCCGCCTCAGGATGGGGGGGCCCAGAAAAAACACAGATACGCAGTATTTT
J gene: TRBJ2-1; clone size: -; V gene: TRBV5-1; D gene: TRBD2; CDR3 protein: CASSLGAGGGTMIIGQFF; CDR3 DNA: TGCGCCAGCAGCTTGGGAGCGGGGGGCGGTACAATGATTATAGGGCAGTTCTTC
J gene: TRBJ2-7; clone size: -; V gene: TRBV18; D gene: -; CDR3 protein: CASSPYTRADEQYF; CDR3 DNA: TGTGCCAGCTCACCCTACACCAGGGCTGACGAGCAGTACTTC
J gene: TRBJ2-3; clone size: -; V gene: TRBV3-1/TRBV3-2; D gene: -; CDR3 protein: CASSQEYYGTLVQYF; CDR3 DNA: TGTGCCAGCAGCCAAGAATATTACGGGACCCTTGTGCAGTATTTT
J gene: TRBJ1-1; clone size: -; V gene: TRBV19; D gene: -; CDR3 protein: CASSIDKITEAFF; CDR3 DNA: TGTGCCAGTAGTATAGATAAGATAACGGAAGCTTTCTTT
J gene: TRBJ2-3; clone size: -; V gene: TRBV5-6; D gene: TRBD1; CDR3 protein: CASSLVWTGPSSTDTQYF; CDR3 DNA: TGTGCCAGCAGCTTGGTCTGGACAGGGCCTTCTAGCACAGATACGCAGTATTTT
J gene: TRBJ2-7; clone size: -; V gene: TRBV9; D gene: -; CDR3 protein: CASSVKGGYEQYF; CDR3 DNA: TGTGCCAGCAGCGTAAAGGGGGGCTACGAGCAGTACTTC
J gene: TRBJ2-7; clone size: -; V gene: TRBV4-1; D gene: -; CDR3 protein: CASSLSELKGSYEQYF; CDR3 DNA: TGCGCCAGCAGCCTAAGTGAGCTTAAAGGGTCCTACGAGCAGTACTTC
J gene: TRBJ1-1; clone size: -; V gene: TRBV7-9; D gene: TRBD1; CDR3 protein: CASSSLRGGQGLAFF; CDR3 DNA: TGTGCCAGCAGCTCTCTAAGGGGTGGACAGGGGTTGGCTTTCTTT
J gene: TRBJ2-7; clone size: -; V gene: TRBV28; D gene: TRBD1; CDR3 protein: CASTGQGHEQYF; CDR3 DNA: TGTGCCAGCACGGGACAGGGACACGAGCAGTACTTC
J gene: TRBJ2-5; clone size: -; V gene: TRBV7-9; D gene: TRBD1; CDR3 protein: CASSPWGQGAGETQYF; CDR3 DNA: TGTGCCAGCAGCCCCTGGGGACAGGGGGCGGGAGAGACCCAGTACTTC
J gene: TRBJ2-3; clone size: -; V gene: TRBV9; D gene: -; CDR3 protein: CASSVGGGSPTRTDTQYF; CDR3 DNA: TGTGCCAGCAGCGTGGGGGGGGGCTCCCCCACTCGCACAGATACGCAGTATTTT
J gene: TRBJ1-6; clone size: -; V gene: TRBV7-3; D gene: -; CDR3 protein: CASSSGQTINSPLHF; CDR3 DNA: TGTGCCAGCAGCTCCGGACAGACGATTAATTCACCCCTCCACTTT
J gene: TRBJ2-7; clone size: -; V gene: TRBV6-6; D gene: TRBD1; CDR3 protein: CASSGQGGEQYF; CDR3 DNA: TGTGCCAGCAGCGGACAGGGGGGCGAGCAGTACTTC
J gene: TRBJ1-2; clone size: -; V gene: TRBV12-3/TRBV12-4; D gene: -; CDR3 protein: CASSLANYGYTF; CDR3 DNA: TGTGCCAGCAGTTTGGCTAACTATGGCTACACCTTC